This is a list of T cell receptor beta chains from one sample in a study of CD8 T cells in Susac syndrome. Via MiXCR, TCRdb re-called the immunoSEQ multiplex PCR reads, giving one row per CDR3 protein. The repertoire has about 400,000 distinct CDR3 sequences, approximately 89% of them found once; the top ten carry 0.12%. The sequencing input was CD8+ T cells from PBMCs. These receptors all come from a human donor with multiple sclerosis. Both conserved end residues are part of each CDR3.

TRBJ2-1 TRBV10-3 CAIRLDKSSYNEQFF
TRBJ2-7 TRBV18 CASSPPPGTASYEQYF
TRBJ1-1 TRBV29-1 CSGLDGPNTEAFF
TRBJ2-7 TRBV5-5 CASSLTQGSYEQYF
TRBJ2-3 TRBV15 CATSRLAGGPGTDTQYF
TRBJ2-1 TRBV4-1 CASSQRLANYNEQFF
TRBJ2-2 TRBV14 CASSQNRGPGELFF
TRBJ2-3 TRBV4-1 CASSQVGEGTDTQYF
TRBJ2-1 TRBV15 CATSRSGPPEQFF
TRBJ2-5 TRBV5-4 CASSLEEYQETQYF
TRBJ2-7 TRBV28 CASSPQASSYEQYF
TRBJ1-5 TRBV6-2/TRBV6-3 CASSYVPNSNQPQHF
TRBJ2-3 TRBV10-3 CAIMAERTDTQYF
TRBJ1-5 TRBV7-9 CASSLGTYNQPQHF
TRBJ2-5 TRBV6-5 CASSYGWAGAWEQETQYF
TRBJ1-4 TRBV28 CASSLHRGTLNEKLFF
TRBJ1-1 TRBV27 CASAGTANTEAFF
TRBJ2-1 TRBV7-9 CASSPEGQDYSEQFF
TRBJ2-5 TRBV2 CASSVRASWTPGGQETQYF
TRBJ1-6 TRBV5-1 CASSQGDGPNSPLHF
TRBJ2-7 TRBV25-1 CASSASWDRDMYEQYF
TRBJ2-3 TRBV7-9 CASSPRTSGKPDTQYF
TRBJ1-5 TRBV7-8 CASSPTGTGATQPQHF
TRBJ1-1 TRBV5-1 CASSLAPLGTEAFF
TRBJ1-1 TRBV4-1 CASSQVGGNMNTEAFF
TRBJ2-3 TRBV27 CASSPSRDRDTQYF
TRBJ2-1 TRBV28 CASSWSLRDRITSSYNEQFF
TRBJ1-2 TRBV27 CASSPPLRGNYGYTF
TRBJ2-3 TRBV20-1 CSAGPGETGHTDTQYF
TRBJ1-1 TRBV6-2/TRBV6-3 CASSSTRDEGYTEAFF
TRBJ1-1 TRBV19 CASSSGAYTEAFF
TRBJ1-2 TRBV18 CASSPPGPNDPNYGYTF
TRBJ1-1 TRBV12-3/TRBV12-4 CASTPGGGSVTEAFF
TRBJ2-7 TRBV5-4 CASSRTGQDYEQYF
TRBJ1-5 TRBV30 CAWETGVNQPQHF
TRBJ2-7 TRBV3-1 CASSHATGDEQYF
TRBJ1-1 TRBV19 CASVLEDTEAFF
TRBJ1-2 TRBV5-1 CASSLLDRANYGYTF
TRBJ2-7 TRBV5-4 CASSLVTGNAYEQYF
TRBJ1-1 TRBV30 CAWSLTYSGMKNTEAFF
TRBJ2-2 TRBV5-5 CASTLETGELFF
TRBJ2-2 TRBV28 CASSLQDFGELFF
TRBJ1-3 TRBV9 CASSERGFSGNTIYF
TRBJ1-1 TRBV24-1 CATSEYRDRGSNTEAFF
TRBJ2-6 TRBV19 CASTSGGLGVLTF
TRBJ2-7 TRBV7-9 CASSPQPIHEQYF
TRBJ2-7 TRBV27 CASSFGPQSSYEQYF
TRBJ2-7 TRBV4-1 CASSGRPGQGAYEQYF
TRBJ1-2 TRBV30 CAWTKGQGAKVYGYTF
TRBJ2-1 TRBV16 CASTREGEQFF
TRBJ1-2 TRBV9 CASSVKEPPREGYTF
TRBJ1-6 TRBV7-6 CASSLTGTNSPLHF
TRBJ1-5 TRBV6-2/TRBV6-3 CASRGMGRINQPQHF
TRBJ1-1 TRBV15 CATSSWRGTTEAFF
TRBJ1-1 TRBV7-6 CASSLDGGITEAFF
TRBJ2-3 TRBV6-5 CASSYVNSPDTQYF
TRBJ2-1 TRBV10-3 CAISAASSYNEQFF
TRBJ2-5 TRBV7-2 CASSPGTSDGTQYF
TRBJ2-1 TRBV11-2 CASSLDRNSYNEQFF